The 11 T cell receptor beta chains listed next were all sequenced from one sample in a study of cytomegalovirus exposure and HLA in healthy donors. Researchers ran the PCR with 60 Vbeta and 13 Jbeta primers. TCRdb's copy holds only in-frame clones and misses some; the assay was immunoSEQ multiplex PCR. The table includes around 76,000 clones, just under 80% detected once. Material: PBMCs. The receptor source for this set is a woman in her thirties or forties in good health and CMV-seropositive.

The DNA for the CDR3 is TGTGCCAGCAGCAACGGACAGACCTACGAGCAGTACTTC. Translating it yields CASSNGQTYEQYF. The chain uses TRBV5-6 and TRBJ2-7; D might be TRBD1 (6 bases). Trimming shortened V by 4 bases and J by 2 bases, and 10 bases separated the two germline ends. The germline V gene encodes CDR1 SGHDT and CDR2 YYEEEE. The CDR3 has 13 amino acids.

This sequence joins TRBV9 and TRBJ1-2; TRBD1 matches 9 bases. J lost 6 bases, V lost 5 bases, and 5 bases had no gene match. Per the germline V gene, CDR1 is SGDLS and CDR2 is YYNGEE. The CDR3 covers 13 residues. In DNA, the CDR3 is TGTGCCAGCAGGGGGACAGGGACTCATGGCTACACCTTC. Translated: CASRGTGTHGYTF.

This clone was detected only once. The genes are TRBV7-6 and TRBJ2-2; the D is unclear. Trimming shortened V by 7 bases and J by 2 bases, and 17 bases separated the two germline ends. Per germline, CDR1 SGHVS and CDR2 FNYEAQ. CDR3 size: 16 residues. This CDR3 is CASNPLGGLNTGELFF. CDR3 in DNA: TGTGCCAGCAACCCCCTTGGTGGCTTAAACACCGGGGAGCTGTTTTTT. The whole variable domain, filled in from reference TRBV7-6 and TRBJ2-2, reads GAGVSQSPRYKVTKRGQDVALRCDPISGHVSLYWYRQALGQGPEFLTYFNYEAQQDKSGLPNDRFSAERPEGSISTLTIQRTEQRDSAMYRCASNPLGGLNTGELFFGEGSRLTVL.

The sample holds a few counts of this clone. DNA for the CDR3: TGTGCCAGCAGCCCGAAGGGGGCGCAAGGAAACACCATATATTTT. This sequence encodes CASSPKGAQGNTIYF. The chain recombines TRBV11-2 with TRBJ1-3; 7 bases map to TRBD1. Germline loops: CDR1 SGHAT, CDR2 FQNNGV. Losses at the gene ends were 5 bases for V and 4 bases for J; bases not matched to a gene: 8. CDR3 length: 15 residues.

The chain couples TRBV7-6 to TRBJ2-1; 8 bases fit TRBD2. This CDR3 comprises 16 residues. Trimming at V came to 5 bases and at J to 0 bases, leaving 6 bases not matched to a gene. CDR1 is SGHVS, CDR2 FNYEAQ, per germline. The chain's CDR3 is CASSSGGGSSYNEQFF. In DNA form, the CDR3 reads TGTGCCAGCAGCAGCGGGGGTGGGAGCTCCTACAATGAGCAGTTCTTC. The variable domain in full, with the rest retrieved from reference TRBV7-6 and TRBJ2-1, is GAGVSQSPRYKVTKRGQDVALRCDPISGHVSLYWYRQALGQGPEFLTYFNYEAQQDKSGLPNDRFSAERPEGSISTLTIQRTEQRDSAMYRCASSSGGGSSYNEQFFGPGTRLTVL.

V is TRBV7-7 and J is TRBJ2-7; possibly TRBD2 for D (7 bases). CDR1 and CDR2 (germline): SSHAT, FNYEAQ (reference sequence). V lost 5 bases and J 3 bases, leaving 11 bases between the germline ends. The length of the CDR3 is 13 residues. In DNA, the CDR3 is TGTGCCAGCAGCCCGAGGGGGGGCTACGAGCAGTACTTC. Translating it yields CASSPRGGYEQYF. Drawing the rest from reference TRBV7-7 and TRBJ2-7, the complete variable domain is GAGVSQSPRYKVTKRGQDVTLRCDPISSHATLYWYQQALGQGPEFLTYFNYEAQPDKSGLPSDRFSAERPEGSISTLTIQRTEQRDSAMYRCASSPRGGYEQYFGPGTRLTVT.

This clone was recorded a few times. The chain combines TRBV9 with TRBJ1-1; 10 bases are shared with TRBD1. Germline CDR1 reads SGDLS; CDR2 reads YYNGEE. The CDR3 runs to 13 residues. V dropped 0 bases and J dropped 8; count of bases not matched to a gene: 1. The CDR3: CASSVEGQGEAFF. For the CDR3, the DNA is TGTGCCAGCAGCGTAGAGGGACAGGGGGAAGCTTTCTTT.

The DNA for the CDR3 is TGTGCCAGCCGGGCGGAGGGCTCACCCCTCCACTTT. It encodes CASRAEGSPLHF. V usage is TRBV19 and J usage is TRBJ1-6, with unresolved D. In germline, CDR1 is LNHDA, CDR2 SQIVND (reference sequence). With 9 bases removed from V and 10 bases from J, the gap between germline ends came to 13 bases. CDR3 size: 12 residues.

In this sample, this clone turned up once. For the CDR3, the DNA is TGTGCCAGCAGCTTAGCGCGGCTAGCGGAACAAGAGACCCAGTACTTC. Its protein is CASSLARLAEQETQYF. This chain links TRBV7-6 with TRBJ2-5; 7 bases align to TRBD2. V trimming: 0 bases; J trimming: 2 bases; junction bases outside the gene matches: 6. There are 16 residues in the CDR3. CDR1 and CDR2 (germline): SGHVS, FNYEAQ. The full variable domain, in which reference TRBV7-6 and TRBJ2-5 provide the parts outside the CDR3, is GAGVSQSPRYKVTKRGQDVALRCDPISGHVSLYWYRQALGQGPEFLTYFNYEAQQDKSGLPNDRFSAERPEGSISTLTIQRTEQRDSAMYRCASSLARLAEQETQYFGPGTRLLVL.

The chain recombines TRBV30 with TRBJ2-7; D might be TRBD1 (8 bases). The CDR3 has 13 amino acids. The germline V gene has CDR1 GTSNPN and CDR2 SVGIG (reference sequence). Trimming cost V 8 bases and J 4 bases, with 18 bases left between them. The CDR3 spells CAHRVQGGYEQYF. CDR3 DNA sequence: TGTGCCCACAGGGTACAGGGGGGGTACGAGCAGTACTTC. Complete variable domain (other parts from reference TRBV30 and TRBJ2-7): SQTIHQWPATLVQPVGSPLSLECTVEGTSNPNLYWYRQAAGRGLQLLFYSVGIGQISSEVPQNLSASRPQDRQFILSSKKLLLSDSGFYLCAHRVQGGYEQYFGPGTRLTVT.

The chain links TRBV7-6 to TRBJ2-1; 8 positions match TRBD2. The germline gives CDR1 SGHVS, CDR2 FNYEAQ. V lost 4 bases and J lost 9; bases outside the gene matches: 8. The CDR3 contains 14 residues. CDR3 region: CASSSRGGLGEQFF. The CDR3 nucleotides are TGTGCCAGCAGCTCCCGGGGGGGGCTAGGTGAGCAGTTCTTC. Variable domain in full (rest from reference TRBV7-6 and TRBJ2-1): GAGVSQSPRYKVTKRGQDVALRCDPISGHVSLYWYRQALGQGPEFLTYFNYEAQQDKSGLPNDRFSAERPEGSISTLTIQRTEQRDSAMYRCASSSRGGLGEQFFGPGTRLTVL.